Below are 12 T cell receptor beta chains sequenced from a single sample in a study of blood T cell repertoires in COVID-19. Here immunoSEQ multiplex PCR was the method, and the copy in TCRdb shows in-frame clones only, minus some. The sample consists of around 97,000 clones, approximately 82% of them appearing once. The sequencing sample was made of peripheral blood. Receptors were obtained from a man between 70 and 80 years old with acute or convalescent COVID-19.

Here the CDR3 reads CASSQELAGGLNTQYF. CDR3 sequence (DNA): TGCGCCAGCAGCCAAGAACTAGCGGGAGGGCTAAATACGCAGTATTTT. J is TRBJ2-3 and V is TRBV4-3, with TRBD2 matching over 13 bases. This CDR3 comprises 16 residues. Losses at the gene ends were 0 bases for V and 7 bases for J; bases not matched to a gene: 4. The germline V gene encodes CDR1 LGHNA and CDR2 YSLEER.

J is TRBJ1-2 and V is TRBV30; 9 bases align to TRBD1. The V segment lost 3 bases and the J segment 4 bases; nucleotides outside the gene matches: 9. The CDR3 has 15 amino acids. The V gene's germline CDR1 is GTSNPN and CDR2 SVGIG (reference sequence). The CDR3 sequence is CAWSPGTGIPYGYTF. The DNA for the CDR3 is TGTGCCTGGAGCCCCGGGACAGGGATTCCCTATGGCTACACCTTC.

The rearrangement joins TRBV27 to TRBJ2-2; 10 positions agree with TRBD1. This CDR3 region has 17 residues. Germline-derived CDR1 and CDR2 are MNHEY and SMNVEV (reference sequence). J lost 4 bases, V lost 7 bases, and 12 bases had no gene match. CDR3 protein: CASTRRQGALSTGELFF. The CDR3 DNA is TGTGCCAGCACACGGCGACAGGGGGCGCTGAGCACCGGGGAGCTGTTTTTT.

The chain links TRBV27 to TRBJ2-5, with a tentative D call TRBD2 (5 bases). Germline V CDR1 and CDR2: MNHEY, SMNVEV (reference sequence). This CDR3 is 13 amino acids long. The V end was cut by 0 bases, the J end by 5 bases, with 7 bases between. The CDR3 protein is CASSLSWRETQYF. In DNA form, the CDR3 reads TGTGCCAGCAGTTTATCTTGGAGGGAGACCCAGTACTTC.

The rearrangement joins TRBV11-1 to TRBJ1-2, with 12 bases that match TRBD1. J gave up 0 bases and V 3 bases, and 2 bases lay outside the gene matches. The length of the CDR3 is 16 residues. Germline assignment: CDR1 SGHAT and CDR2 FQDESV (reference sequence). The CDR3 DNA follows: TGTGCCAGCAGCTTGGGACAGGGGGCGGCTAACTATGGCTACACCTTC. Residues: CASSLGQGAANYGYTF.

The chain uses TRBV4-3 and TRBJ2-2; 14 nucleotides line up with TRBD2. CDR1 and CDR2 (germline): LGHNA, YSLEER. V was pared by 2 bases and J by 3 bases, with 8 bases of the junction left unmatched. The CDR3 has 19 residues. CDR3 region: CASSQPSQGLAGDTGELFF. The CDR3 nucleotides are TGCGCCAGCAGCCAACCGTCTCAGGGACTAGCGGGGGACACCGGGGAGCTGTTTTTT.

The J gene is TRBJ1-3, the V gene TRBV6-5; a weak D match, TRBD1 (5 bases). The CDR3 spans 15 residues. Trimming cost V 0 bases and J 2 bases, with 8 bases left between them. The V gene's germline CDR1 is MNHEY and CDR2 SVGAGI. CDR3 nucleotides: TGTGCCAGCAGTTACTCTCGGGGGACTGGAAACACCATATATTTT. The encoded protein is CASSYSRGTGNTIYF.

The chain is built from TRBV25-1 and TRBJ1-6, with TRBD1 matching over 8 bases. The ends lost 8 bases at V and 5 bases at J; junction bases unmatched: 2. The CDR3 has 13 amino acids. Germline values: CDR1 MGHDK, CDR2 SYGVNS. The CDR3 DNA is TGTGCCAGCCGGGACAGGAATAATTCACCCCTCCACTTT. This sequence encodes CASRDRNNSPLHF.

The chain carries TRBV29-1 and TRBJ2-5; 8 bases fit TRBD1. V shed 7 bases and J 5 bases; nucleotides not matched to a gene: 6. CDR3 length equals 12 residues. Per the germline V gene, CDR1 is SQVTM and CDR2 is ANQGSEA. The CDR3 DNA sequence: TGCAGCGGGAGACAGGGGTTTGAGACCCAGTACTTC. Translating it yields CSGRQGFETQYF.

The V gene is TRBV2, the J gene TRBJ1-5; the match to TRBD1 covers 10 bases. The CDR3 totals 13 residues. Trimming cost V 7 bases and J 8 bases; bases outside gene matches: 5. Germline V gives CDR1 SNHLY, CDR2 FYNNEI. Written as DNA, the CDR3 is TGTGCCAGCACGGGACAGGGGATTGAGCCCCAGCATTTT. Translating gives CASTGQGIEPQHF.

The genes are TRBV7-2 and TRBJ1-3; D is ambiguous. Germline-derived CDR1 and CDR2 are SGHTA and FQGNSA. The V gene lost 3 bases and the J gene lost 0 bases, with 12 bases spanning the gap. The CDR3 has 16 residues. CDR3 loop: CASSFWPRSSGNTIYF. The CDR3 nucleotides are TGTGCCAGCAGCTTTTGGCCGCGGAGCTCTGGAAACACCATATATTTT.

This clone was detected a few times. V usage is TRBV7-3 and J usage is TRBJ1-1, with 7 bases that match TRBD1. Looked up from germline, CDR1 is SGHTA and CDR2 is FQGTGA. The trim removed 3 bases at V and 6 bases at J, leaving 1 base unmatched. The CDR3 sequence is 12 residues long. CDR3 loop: CASSFGTAEAFF. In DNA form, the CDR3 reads TGTGCCAGCAGCTTCGGGACAGCTGAAGCTTTCTTT.